The 8 T cell receptor beta chains below come from one sample, sequenced in a study of control samples from healthy donors and cancer patients. Sequencing was performed with immunoSEQ multiplex PCR; in TCRdb, only in-frame clones are kept and a portion is missing. The profile covers around 97,000 clones, with roughly 89% appearing a single time and about 20% taken by the ten largest. The sequenced material came from PBMCs. These receptors all come from a man aged 55 to 69 with lung cancer.

The chain recombines TRBV6-5 with TRBJ2-7, with 7 nucleotides matching TRBD1. The V segment lost 6 bases and the J segment 3 bases; nucleotides outside the gene matches: 8. CDR1 MNHEY and CDR2 SVGAGI come from the germline V gene. CDR3 size: 14 residues. The CDR3 here is CASRLGTGDYEQYV. In DNA form, the CDR3 reads TGTGCCAGCAGACTAGGAACAGGGGACTACGAGCAGTACGTC.

J is TRBJ2-6 and V is TRBV6-4; TRBD2 is a possible D gene (6 bases). This CDR3 region has 18 residues. Trimming cost V 5 bases and J 0 bases, with 17 bases left between them. Looked up from germline, CDR1 is MRHNA and CDR2 is SNTAGT. CDR3 nucleotides: TGTGCCAGCAGTCGATTCGGGGGTCAAAGCTCTGGGGCCAACGTCCTGACTTTC. This translates into CASSRFGGQSSGANVLTF.

As concerns this clone: Other nucleotide sequences from this sample produce the same CDR3. CDR3 sequence: CAWSETGNQPQHF. The CDR3 region has the DNA TGTGCCTGGAGTGAGACAGGGAATCAGCCCCAGCATTTT. V is TRBV30 and J is TRBJ1-5; TRBD1 matches 7 bases. In germline, CDR1 is GTSNPN, CDR2 SVGIG (reference sequence). The CDR3 has 13 amino acids. The J segment lost 4 bases and the V segment lost 1 base, leaving 1 base of the junction unmatched.

This clone was observed a handful of times. The chain recombines TRBV29-1 with TRBJ2-2; D could derive from TRBD1 or TRBD2 (5 bases each). V was pared by 5 bases and J by 0 bases, with 7 bases between. The germline CDR1 and CDR2 sequences are SQVTM and ANQGSEA. The length of the CDR3 is 13 residues. CDR3 bases: TGCAGCGTTCAGGGAGCGAACACCGGGGAGCTGTTTTTT. Translating gives CSVQGANTGELFF.

The J gene is TRBJ2-2, the V gene TRBV24-1; D is ambiguous. V lost 6 bases, J lost 4 bases, and 8 bases lay in between. The length of the CDR3 is 13 residues. CDR1 and CDR2 (germline): KGHDR, SFDVKD. The CDR3 nucleotides are TGTGCCACCAGTAGAGACACCACCGGGGAGCTGTTTTTT. This sequence encodes CATSRDTTGELFF.

A word on this clone: A junction boundary mismatches the germline segment, possibly from a read error. This rearrangement joins TRBV30 to TRBJ1-1; D perhaps matches TRBD1 (6 bases). The CDR3 runs to 13 residues. Germline loops: CDR1 GTSNPN, CDR2 SVGIG (reference sequence). For the CDR3, the DNA is TGTGCCGGGAGGGGCAGGGGTCCCACTGAAGCTTTCTTT. As protein: CAGRGRGPTEAFF.

The V call is TRBV18, the J call TRBJ1-5; TRBD1 matches 8 bases. Germline CDR1 KGHSH, CDR2 LQKENI. CDR3 length equals 15 residues. The V and J ends lost 5 bases and 1 base, in that order; junction bases with no gene match: 4. The CDR3 is CASSGQGGSNQPQHF. The CDR3 coding sequence is TGTGCCAGCTCAGGACAGGGAGGCAGCAATCAGCCCCAGCATTTT.

The V and J genes are TRBV5-1 and TRBJ1-1, with unresolved D. CDR3 length: 14 residues. The ends were cut back, 0 bases at V and 4 bases at J, with 10 bases in the middle. From germline, CDR1 is SGHRS and CDR2 YFSETQ. The chain's CDR3 is CASSLAAVGTEAFF. CDR3 coding DNA: TGCGCCAGCAGCTTGGCCGCGGTGGGCACTGAAGCTTTCTTT.